A selection of T cell receptor beta chains follows, all from one sample in a study of blood T cell repertoires in COVID-19. Some clones are missing from TCRdb's copy, which holds only in-frame ones; the method was immunoSEQ multiplex PCR. The sample lists 37,000 or so clones, over 75% seen once, with about 12% in the top ten. Sequencing was carried out using peripheral blood. The receptors come from a man in his fifties or sixties with active COVID-19. Both conserved end residues are part of each CDR3. The D gene is left open where the match is weak. Clone sizes are given selectively: once, few, many, or a class where the clone is expanded.

v_gene,abundance,d_gene,j_gene,CDR3nt,CDR3aa
TRBV5-4,-,-,TRBJ2-1,TGTGCCAGCAGCTTCGGCGGTGACTACAATGAGCAGTTCTTC,CASSFGGDYNEQFF
TRBV7-9,-,TRBD2,TRBJ2-1,TGTGCCAGCAGCGGAAGGACTAGCGTTGGTGAGCAGTTCTTC,CASSGRTSVGEQFF
TRBV4-3,-,-,TRBJ1-2,TGCGCCAGCAGCCAAGAAGGGGTAGGATCAGCTAACTATGGCTACACCTTC,CASSQEGVGSANYGYTF
TRBV28,-,-,TRBJ2-3,TGTGCCAGCAGGCCGGGACAATTCACAGATACGCAGTATTTT,CASRPGQFTDTQYF
TRBV11-2,-,-,TRBJ1-1,TGTGCCAGCAGCTTAACATCGAACACTGAAGCTTTCTTT,CASSLTSNTEAFF
TRBV5-8,-,TRBD1,TRBJ1-2,TGTGCCAGCAGCTCGAGTGGGACAGGGGACGTGTACACCTTC,CASSSSGTGDVYTF
TRBV5-6,-,TRBD2,TRBJ2-5,TGTGCCAGCAGCCCGACTAGCGGGAGGGGATCCCAAGAGACCCAGTACTTC,CASSPTSGRGSQETQYF
TRBV18,-,-,TRBJ2-1,TGTGCCAGCTCACCACCGTCGCGGGCCAATGAGCAGTTCTTC,CASSPPSRANEQFF
TRBV29-1,-,TRBD1,TRBJ2-2,TGCAGCGTTACGGACAGGGCGAACACCGGGGAGCTGTTTTTT,CSVTDRANTGELFF
TRBV29-1,-,-,TRBJ1-2,TGCAGCGTTGGAACAGATGGCTACACCTTC,CSVGTDGYTF
TRBV11-2,few,TRBD2,TRBJ2-1,TGTGCCAGCAGCTTAGGGGTCGGACTAGCCTACAATGAGCAGTTCTTC,CASSLGVGLAYNEQFF
TRBV6-5,-,-,TRBJ2-1,TGTGCCAGCAGTTACTCGATGGCTACCAGGGGGGCGGAGCAGTTCTTC,CASSYSMATRGAEQFF